One and the same sample provided the 29 T cell receptor beta chains below, sequenced in a study of T cell responses to AZD1222 COVID-19 vaccine. This table comes from immunoSEQ multiplex PCR, and its TCRdb copy is limited to in-frame clones, with some not included. The data show about 150,000 clones, with 90% seen just once and about 6% held by the top ten. Sample: peripheral blood, taken 28 days after the second AZD1222 dose. The receptors come from an adult who received the AZD1222 COVID-19 vaccine.

This clone turned up a few times. The chain has TRBV5-5 and TRBJ2-7, with D perhaps given as TRBD1 or TRBD2 (6 bases each). CDR3 length: 14 residues. V gave up 1 base and J gave up 5 bases, with 13 bases separating them. CDR1 is SGHKS, CDR2 YYEKEE, per germline (reference sequence). CDR3 amino acids: CASSLRGPSHEQYF. CDR3 DNA: TGTGCCAGCAGCTTGCGGGGGCCCTCGCACGAGCAGTACTTC.

The chain combines TRBV23-1 with TRBJ2-7; D is possibly TRBD1 (5 bases). TRBV23-1 is placed among ORFs of uncertain function. Deletions cut 0 bases from V and 3 bases from J, with 12 bases between. CDR3 length equals 15 residues. The CDR3 is CASSQSRDRHYEQYF. In nucleotides, the CDR3 is TGCGCCAGCAGTCAATCGAGAGACAGACACTACGAGCAGTACTTC.

This rearrangement joins TRBV19 to TRBJ2-2; the match to TRBD2 covers 10 bases. Germline V gives CDR1 LNHDA, CDR2 SQIVND (reference sequence). The CDR3 is made up of 16 amino acids. V lost 7 bases, J lost 5 bases, and 10 bases stayed unmatched. CDR3 sequence reads: CASTRKAGGNTGELFF. The DNA of the CDR3 is TGTGCCAGTACCAGGAAAGCGGGAGGGAATACCGGGGAGCTGTTTTTT.

This clone was picked up a small number of times. The chain carries TRBV6-5 and TRBJ1-6; 7 positions agree with TRBD1. Germline lookup yields CDR1 MNHEY and CDR2 SVGAGI. V lost 6 bases and J lost 14; bases outside the gene matches: 7. CDR3 size: 12 residues. The CDR3 protein is CASRAQGGALHF. For the CDR3, the DNA is TGTGCCAGCAGAGCCCAGGGGGGGGCCCTCCACTTT.

The chain couples TRBV3-1 (or the pseudogene TRBV3-2) to TRBJ2-3; D is perhaps TRBD2 (7 bases). The CDR3 length is 16 residues. V was trimmed by 5 bases and J by 1 base, leaving 16 bases between them. Germline CDR1 reads LGHDT; CDR2 reads YNNKEL (reference sequence). CDR3 sequence reads: CASSKKGGRGTDTQYF. In DNA form, the CDR3 reads TGTGCCAGCAGCAAAAAGGGGGGGCGTGGCACAGATACGCAGTATTTT.

The CDR3 sequence is CASIGQGANSPLHF. The CDR3 DNA reads as TGTGCCAGTATAGGACAGGGTGCTAATTCACCCCTCCACTTT. This chain connects TRBV19 to TRBJ1-6, with 8 nucleotides matching TRBD1. V was pared by 7 bases and J by 6 bases, with 5 bases of the junction left unmatched. The CDR3 contains 14 residues. Germline CDR1 is LNHDA and CDR2 is SQIVND (reference sequence).

This chain links TRBV7-9 with TRBJ1-5; no firm D call. Germline CDR1 is SEHNR and CDR2 is FQNEAQ (reference sequence). The CDR3 sequence is 14 residues long. Trimming pared 5 bases from V and 4 bases from J, leaving 12 bases between. The CDR3 DNA is TGTGCCAGCAGCCCAGACGGAGAGAATCAGCCCCAGCATTTT. Translation gives CASSPDGENQPQHF.

The chain has TRBV28 and TRBJ2-7; D not resolved. This CDR3 has 15 amino acids. Trimming took off 3 bases at V and 6 bases at J, with 18 bases between the two ends. CDR1 is MDHEN, CDR2 SYDVKM, per germline. The CDR3 sequence is CASSLGGLRRPEQYF. DNA of the CDR3: TGTGCCAGCAGTTTGGGTGGGTTGCGCAGGCCCGAGCAGTACTTC.

The gene calls are TRBV27 and TRBJ2-1; D may be TRBD2 (5 bases). V lost 5 bases and J 7 bases, leaving 18 bases between the germline ends. Germline V gene lookup returns CDR1 MNHEY and CDR2 SMNVEV (reference sequence). The CDR3 loop spans 15 amino acids. The DNA of the CDR3 is TGTGCCAGCAGTCGAGGGCGGCTTCAGTGGAATGAGCAGTTCTTC. Amino acids: CASSRGRLQWNEQFF.

This rearrangement joins TRBV6-5 to TRBJ1-3, with D possibly matching TRBD1 (5 bases). Germline V CDR1 and CDR2: MNHEY, SVGAGI. The CDR3 is made up of 16 amino acids. Between the trimmed V and J ends, which lost 2 bases and 0 bases, there was a span of 11 bases. The CDR3 loop reads CASSYGGDSSGNTIYF. Here the CDR3 DNA reads TGTGCCAGCAGTTACGGAGGGGACTCCTCTGGAAACACCATATATTTT.

This rearrangement joins TRBV6-6 to TRBJ1-6; perhaps TRBD1 as D (6 bases). Trimming shortened V by 5 bases and J by 9 bases, and 11 bases separated the two germline ends. Germline CDR1 and CDR2: MNHNY and SVGAGI (reference sequence). The CDR3 has 13 amino acids. Written as DNA, the CDR3 is TGTGCCAGCAGTCAGGGGTTGGGTTCACCCCTCCACTTT. Its translation is CASSQGLGSPLHF.

The gene calls are TRBV6-5 and TRBJ1-2, with no clear D. V was trimmed by 4 bases and J by 2 bases, leaving 11 bases between them. This CDR3 spans 14 amino acids. Germline loops: CDR1 MNHEY, CDR2 SVGAGI. DNA of the CDR3: TGTGCCAGCAGTTTCTTAGACAAGAACTATGGCTACACCTTC. The encoded protein is CASSFLDKNYGYTF.

The chain links TRBV7-3 to TRBJ1-5; TRBD1 matches at 8 bases. Germline V gives CDR1 SGHTA, CDR2 FQGTGA. This CDR3 has 13 amino acids. V shed 4 bases and J 6 bases; nucleotides not matched to a gene: 2. CDR3 bases: TGTGCCAGCAGCTCCGACAGGGGTCAGCCCCAGCATTTT. Its translation is CASSSDRGQPQHF.

The rearrangement links TRBV6-5 to TRBJ1-2, with TRBD1 matching over 7 bases. CDR1 and CDR2 from the germline V gene are MNHEY and SVGAGI. V shed 6 bases and J 3 bases; nucleotides not matched to a gene: 1. This CDR3 has 12 amino acids. The CDR3 protein is CASSTGDYGYTF. The CDR3 nucleotides read TGTGCCAGCAGCACAGGGGACTATGGCTACACCTTC.

The CDR3 nucleotides read TGTGCCAGCAGTTACTCGAAAGGGGGGCCGGGAGAGACCCAGTACTTC. This gives the protein CASSYSKGGPGETQYF. The chain uses TRBV6-5 and TRBJ2-5; D is possibly TRBD1 or TRBD2 (6 bases each). The CDR3 covers 16 residues. CDR1 MNHEY and CDR2 SVGAGI come from the germline V gene. The V end was cut by 0 bases, the J end by 4 bases, with 15 bases between.

V is TRBV28 and J is TRBJ2-5; 8 positions match TRBD2. Looked up from germline, CDR1 is MDHEN and CDR2 is SYDVKM. The CDR3 length is 14 residues. V trimming: 6 bases; J trimming: 5 bases; junction bases outside the gene matches: 8. For the CDR3, the DNA is TGTGCCAGCAGCCGCCGGGGGGGTGTGGAGACCCAGTACTTC. Residues: CASSRRGGVETQYF.

The V gene is TRBV7-8, the J gene TRBJ1-4; no clear D gene. Trimming took off 5 bases at V and 4 bases at J, with 23 bases between the two ends. There are 18 residues in the CDR3. The germline V gene encodes CDR1 SGHVS and CDR2 FQNEAQ. In DNA form, the CDR3 reads TGTGCCAGCAGCCCAGGCCGGGGTTCGGCCGGACGTAATGAAAAACTGTTTTTT. As protein: CASSPGRGSAGRNEKLFF.

The V and J genes are TRBV13 and TRBJ2-1; unclear D gene. Germline CDR1 and CDR2: PRHDT and FYEKMQ (reference sequence). The CDR3 is made up of 19 amino acids. Trimming took 5 bases from V and 0 from J, leaving 23 bases between them. CDR3 sequence: CASSPAGSYLGPSYNEQFF. CDR3 DNA: TGTGCCAGCAGCCCGGCCGGGTCATATCTGGGCCCCTCCTACAATGAGCAGTTCTTC.

The chain links TRBV27 to TRBJ1-1, with 8 bases identical to TRBD1. Germline CDR1 and CDR2: MNHEY and SMNVEV (reference sequence). The CDR3 totals 13 residues. V lost 0 bases, J lost 11 bases, and 5 bases stayed unmatched. The CDR3 sequence is CASSLSGTGNAFF. The CDR3 DNA sequence: TGTGCCAGCAGTTTATCGGGGACAGGAAACGCTTTCTTT.

The chain carries TRBV12-3 or TRBV12-4 and TRBJ1-6; D unresolved. CDR3 length equals 12 residues. V was clipped by 4 bases and J by 8 bases, with 6 bases between them. CDR3 in amino acids: CASSSNDSPLHF. In DNA form, the CDR3 reads TGTGCCAGCAGTTCCAATGATTCACCCCTCCACTTT.

The rearrangement uses TRBV18 and TRBJ1-2, with a weak D call TRBD1 (5 bases). V dropped 6 bases and J dropped 7 bases, with 12 bases sitting between them. This CDR3 has 12 residues. CDR1 is KGHSH, CDR2 LQKENI, per germline. The CDR3 loop reads CASSTSQGGYTF. The CDR3 region has the DNA TGTGCCAGCTCCACCAGCCAGGGTGGCTACACCTTC.

This chain joins TRBV19 and TRBJ2-7; 10 bases are shared with TRBD2. Germline CDR1 and CDR2: LNHDA and SQIVND (reference sequence). The CDR3 has 18 amino acids. J lost 7 bases, V lost 5 bases, and 20 bases had no gene match. The CDR3 spells CASSPRRSLAGAMGEQYF. The CDR3 region has the DNA TGTGCCAGTAGTCCCCGTAGGAGTCTAGCGGGGGCGATGGGGGAGCAGTACTTC.

This clone was counted a single time. This chain links TRBV6-6 with TRBJ2-2; 11 nucleotides line up with TRBD1. The CDR3 runs 15 residues. With V trimmed by 6 bases and J by 4 bases, 4 bases remained unmatched. Germline loops: CDR1 MNHNY, CDR2 SVGAGI (reference sequence). The CDR3 is CASRAGTGGTGELFF. The CDR3 coding sequence is TGTGCCAGCAGAGCCGGGACAGGGGGCACCGGGGAGCTGTTTTTT.

V usage is TRBV30 and J usage is TRBJ2-3, with TRBD1 matching over 9 bases. The CDR3 totals 16 residues. CDR1 and CDR2 from the germline V gene are GTSNPN and SVGIG (reference sequence). V shed 1 base, J shed 2 bases, and the junction held 7 bases outside the gene matches. The CDR3 sequence is CAWSDTTGGITDTQYF. In DNA form, the CDR3 reads TGTGCCTGGAGTGACACCACAGGGGGCATCACAGATACGCAGTATTTT.

V gene TRBV6-1 combines with J gene TRBJ1-4; 7 bases are shared with TRBD1. J was trimmed by 4 bases and V by 3 bases; bases with no gene match: 5. CDR3 length: 15 amino acids. Germline V CDR1 and CDR2: MNHNS, SASEGT. The CDR3 here is CASSDTGVGNEKLFF. The CDR3 DNA reads TGTGCCAGCAGTGACACAGGGGTGGGTAATGAAAAACTGTTTTTT.

The chain joins TRBV4-1 to TRBJ2-5; D remains unclear. Germline V gene sequence: CDR1 MGHRA, CDR2 YSYEKL. Trimming pared 1 base from V and 4 bases from J, leaving 13 bases between. The CDR3 has 15 residues. The CDR3 is CASSQGVSLGETQYF. For the CDR3, the DNA is TGCGCCAGCAGCCAAGGGGTCAGCCTTGGAGAGACCCAGTACTTC.

V gene TRBV28 combines with J gene TRBJ2-2, with D possibly matching TRBD2 (6 bases). This CDR3 spans 12 amino acids. CDR1 is MDHEN and CDR2 is SYDVKM in the germline V gene. The CDR3 region is CAGLGNTGELFF. CDR3 nucleotides: TGTGCGGGACTCGGCAACACCGGGGAGCTGTTTTTT.

The V call is TRBV6-1, the J call TRBJ2-7; D not resolved. Trimming removed 3 bases from V and 3 bases from J, with 0 bases in between. The CDR3 consists of 10 residues. Looked up from germline, CDR1 is MNHNS and CDR2 is SASEGT. CDR3 in amino acids: CASSDYEQYF. Here the CDR3 DNA reads TGTGCCAGCAGTGACTACGAGCAGTACTTC.

This clone appeared once. This rearrangement joins TRBV28 to TRBJ1-6, with D unresolved. Trimming took 2 bases from V and 8 from J, leaving 10 bases between them. The CDR3 has 14 amino acids. From germline, CDR1 is MDHEN and CDR2 SYDVKM. CDR3 sequence: CASSLGRNDSPLHF. Written as DNA, the CDR3 is TGTGCCAGCAGTTTAGGGAGAAACGATTCACCCCTCCACTTT.